What follows describes a single T cell receptor (beta chain). Its antigen is still unknown. The data were obtained in a study of chemoradiotherapy in HPV16-positive cancers. In the study overall: Candidate HPV-specific T-cell clones and common TCR motifs came from functional assays in a couple of HPV16-positive patients.

The assay was immunoSEQ multiplex PCR, and TCRdb's table has in-frame clones only and misses some. The sample records about 1,500 clones, around 74% being singletons. Repeated repertoire sampling spanned the course of chemoradiotherapy. Study outcomes and limitations: Candidate HPV-specific clones and E7-related TCR motifs grew in tumor during treatment. In HPV16-positive patients, HPV-responsive T-cell expansion tracked better recurrence-free survival.

Germline assignment: CDR1 SNHLY and CDR2 FYNNEI. V shed 3 bases and J shed 4 bases, with 9 bases lying between them. CDR3 length: 13 residues. Here the sequenced sample was tumor tissue, taken from a patient who underwent chemoradiotherapy. This rearrangement joins TRBV2 to TRBJ2-5; a weak D match, TRBD1 (6 bases). This receptor was identified in a human donor with HPV-associated anogenital cancer. CDR3 coding DNA: TGTGCCAGCAGTGATCACAGGGTAGAGACCCAGTACTTC. Its protein is CASSDHRVETQYF.